The T cell receptor beta chain described here comes from a study of T cell clones after liver transplantation (dated by TCRdb to about 2019). About the full investigation: The samples were obtained from ITN030ST, a randomized trial that attempted immunosuppression withdrawal within 2 years after liver transplantation. As an antigen-independent comparator for donor-reactive sequences, third party-reactive TCRbeta sequences were also identified from pre-transplant MLRs. The study cohort included 8 liver transplant recipients, of whom 3 were classified as tolerant and 5 as non-tolerant. Three of the eight recipients were HCV-positive; the others were transplanted for non-autoimmune, non-viral indications. Donor-reactive T cell clones were identified using TCRbeta sequencing after a pre-transplant mixed lymphocyte reaction and were then followed in post-transplant blood. No induction therapy was given to the subjects, and standard immunosuppression was administered until randomization at 12-24 months post-transplant. To count as tolerant, a recipient had to stay completely off immunosuppression for at least one year without liver enzymes climbing beyond twice the upper limit of normal. Blood samples were collected pre-transplant, pre-randomization before withdrawal, and post-randomization after either full withdrawal or failed withdrawal. Beyond this particular receptor, the publication reports: A significant post-transplant decrease in circulating donor-reactive CD4 TCRbeta sequences was observed in most of the 8 subjects, irrespective of tolerance or HCV status. The decline in donor-reactive sequences exceeded the decline in third party-reactive sequences, suggesting partial antigen-specific deletion that was unrelated to withdrawal success. Since no allograft tissue specimens were available, donor-reactive T cells may have migrated into the graft instead of being deleted. After accounting for repertoire turnover, donor-reactive detection was significantly reduced in 7 of 8 subjects for CD4 and 8 of 8 for CD8. Because of small, heterogeneous patient numbers and non-standardized post-transplant time points, the conclusions were only preliminary. In two subjects, low numbers of available donor cells limited the measurable donor-reactive repertoire.

CDR1 SNHLY and CDR2 FYNNEI were looked up in the germline V gene. From the cysteine through the phenylalanine, the CDR3 covers 14 amino acids. Of the read, only the CDR3 DNA is kept; its 42 bases are in frame from base 1. Trimming accounts for 7 bases at V and 4 bases at J, while the number of junction bases matched to no gene is 7. Regarding this clone: Its specific antigen is unknown. No base quality values were provided; no much bigger clone lies one nucleotide off.

Thawed unstimulated PBMCs were stained for CD3, CD4 and CD8 and FACS-sorted into CD3+CD4+ and CD3+CD8+ populations. Randomization to immunosuppression withdrawal applied to every one of the 8 studied subjects. The Qiagen DNeasy Blood and Tissue Kit was used for genomic DNA isolation. Frozen genomic DNA underwent high-throughput TCRbeta CDR3 sequencing by immunoSEQ, including PCR amplification, mapping, bias correction and internal controls. Under the source paper's analysis protocol: Only productive rearrangements were retained, and each unique TCRbeta sequence was defined by its CDR3 nucleotide sequence together with its V and J gene. For a sequence to be called donor-reactive, it needed a frequency of at least 0.01% and at least 5-fold expansion in CFSE-low cells compared with unstimulated pre-transplant cells. Minimum frequency thresholds were set for each subject on the basis of the unstimulated sample with the lowest template count, so that a detection power of at least 90% was ensured. Repertoire turnover was measured by Jensen-Shannon divergence between the top 1000 TCRbeta sequences post- and pre-transplant. Two-sided Fisher's exact tests were used to test for changes in how often donor-reactive sequences were detected. TCRdb obtained this table from immuneACCESS and retained in-frame rearrangements with V and J assigned. These tables miss some clones; where compared with another copy, unresolved V genes account for less than half of the shortfall, and the remainder is unexplained. The DNA gave D and trimming, while V, J and clone size come from that table. This sample comprises roughly 120,000 clones, less than 95% of them detected only once. In total, the top ten clones hold around 0.8% of the sample.

The starting material was CD4+ T cells from blood, obtained 12 months after liver transplant. The V gene is TRBV2 and the J gene is TRBJ2-1, with TRBD1 matching 7 junction bases. This receptor was identified in a human patient who received a liver transplant. Once a transplant has taken place, some T cells may be donor derived. The encoded CDR3 is CASITGQSYNEQFF. The nucleotides read TGTGCCAGCATTACGGGACAGAGTTACAATGAGCAGTTCTTC. When the CDR3 is completed using the reference TRBV2 and TRBJ2-1 genes on either side, the full variable domain is EPEVTQTPSHQVTQMGQEVILRCVPISNHLYFYWYRQILGQKVEFLVSFYNNEISEKSEIFDDQFSVERPDGSNFTLKIRSTKLEDSAMYFCASITGQSYNEQFFGPGTRLTVL.